Listed below are T cell receptor beta chains from one sample, sequenced in a study of early T cells in non-severe SARS-CoV-2 infection. TCRdb re-called the 5' RACE reads through MiXCR, storing one row per CDR3 protein. The repertoire includes about 77,000 distinct CDR3 sequences, about 5% of them detected once, and roughly 7.3% sits in the top ten. The sequences come from whole blood, collected at baseline. The source of these receptors is an adult who was a healthcare worker with PCR-confirmed SARS-CoV-2 infection or an uninfected control (not recorded which). The CDR3 runs from the conserved cysteine through the conserved F or W. Fields, in order: clone size, V gene, D gene, J gene, CDR3 DNA, CDR3 protein. A D gene is named only where the DNA matches it firmly. Part of the rows lack a size; the others show once, few, many or a class for expanded clones.

>many|TRBV7-9|TRBD2|TRBJ2-3
TGTGCCAGCAGCTCCCGGGAGGTCCCAGATACGCAGTATTTT
CASSSREVPDTQYF
>many|TRBV20-1|TRBD2|TRBJ2-1
TGCAGTGCTGTCCCGGGACTAGCGGGAGGGCCGGGCAATGAGCAGTTCTTC
CSAVPGLAGGPGNEQFF
>many|TRBV29-1|-|TRBJ2-7
TGCAGCGTTGGGGGAGTACGTTACGAGCAGTACTTC
CSVGGVRYEQYF
>few|TRBV6-5|-|TRBJ2-1
TGTGCCAGCAGCCCCCGGTTTGTAGGTCGGGATGAGCAGTTCTTC
CASSPRFVGRDEQFF
>-|TRBV12-3/TRBV12-4|-|TRBJ2-7
TGTGCCAGCAGTATCAGCTACGAGCAGTACTTC
CASSISYEQYF
>-|TRBV7-6|TRBD2|TRBJ2-7
TGTGCCAGCAGCTTAGAGAGCGGGAGAATCTACGAGCAGTACTTC
CASSLESGRIYEQYF
>many|TRBV14|-|TRBJ2-1
TGTGCCAGCAGCCAAGGAATCGACTACAATGAGCAGTTCTTC
CASSQGIDYNEQFF
>-|TRBV7-2|-|TRBJ2-5
TGTGCCAGCAGCTTTACGCGGGTGGAGACCCAGTACTTC
CASSFTRVETQYF
>many|TRBV7-9|-|TRBJ2-5
TGTGCCAGCAGCTCAGTCCTAGGATTGGAGACCCAGTACTTC
CASSSVLGLETQYF
>-|TRBV27|-|TRBJ2-6
TGTGCCAGCAGTTCCCAGGGCTCTGGGGCCAACGTCCTGACTTTC
CASSSQGSGANVLTF
>-|TRBV7-9|-|TRBJ1-1
TGTGCCAGCACCCCTGGTCTTTTAGAGGGAGGGAACACTGAAGCTTTCTTT
CASTPGLLEGGNTEAFF
>many|TRBV29-1|-|TRBJ2-2
TGCAGCGTCGCCCCTTCCACCGGGGAGCTGTTTTTT
CSVAPSTGELFF
>many|TRBV6-1|TRBD2|TRBJ2-1
TGTGCCAGCAGTGATAAGGCTAGCGGGAGATACAATGAGCAGTTCTTC
CASSDKASGRYNEQFF
>-|TRBV6-5|-|TRBJ1-3
TGTGCCAGCAGTGGACTATCTGGAAACACCATATATTTT
CASSGLSGNTIYF
>many|TRBV6-1|-|TRBJ1-5
TGTGCCAGCAGTGAACTGGCGGATTTCAATCAGCCCCAGCATTTT
CASSELADFNQPQHF
>many|TRBV7-8|-|TRBJ1-5
TGTGCCAGCAGCTTAGACGTGAATCAGCCCCAGCATTTT
CASSLDVNQPQHF
>-|TRBV7-9|TRBD2|TRBJ2-5
TGTGCCAGCAGCCCTAGCGGACTTTTACAAGAGACCCAGTACTTC
CASSPSGLLQETQYF
>few|TRBV25-1|-|TRBJ2-7
TGTGCCAGCAGCCAAGGACGGGAATTCGTCTACGAGCAGTACTTC
CASSQGREFVYEQYF
>many|TRBV12-3/TRBV12-4|-|TRBJ1-1
TGTGCCAGCAGTTTAGCGCTAATGTGGCAGAACCAGAACACTGAAGCTTTCTTT
CASSLALMWQNQNTEAFF
>few|TRBV27|TRBD1|TRBJ2-2
TGTGCCAGCAGTCCCTCCGGGACAGGGGATGGTAGCACCGGGGAGCTGTTTTTT
CASSPSGTGDGSTGELFF
>many|TRBV9|TRBD1|TRBJ1-3
TGTGCCAGCAGCGTAGGGACAGGGGGCAACTCTGGAAACACCATATATTTT
CASSVGTGGNSGNTIYF
>few|TRBV20-1|-|TRBJ2-7
TGCAGTGCCCGCGACCAGGGCAAGAGCTACGAGCAGTACTTC
CSARDQGKSYEQYF
>many|TRBV18|-|TRBJ1-1
TGTGCCAGCTCACACAGAAACACTGAAGCTTTCTTT
CASSHRNTEAFF
>many|TRBV28|TRBD2|TRBJ2-7
TGTGCCAGCAGTTCGACTAGCGGGGCCTTCTACGAGCAGTACTTC
CASSSTSGAFYEQYF
>many|TRBV29-1|-|TRBJ2-1
TGCAGCGTCACCCCCGGGACGGGGTACAATGAGCAGTTCTTC
CSVTPGTGYNEQFF
>few|TRBV5-4|-|TRBJ2-7
TGTGCCAGCAGCTTTGGGGTCAGGGAGCAGTACTTC
CASSFGVREQYF
>-|TRBV7-9|-|TRBJ2-7
TGTGCCAGCAGCTTAGGGGGGGTTGTTGAGCAGTACTTC
CASSLGGVVEQYF
>many|TRBV21-1|-|TRBJ2-3
TGTGCCAGCAGCAAAGGCGTGGAAGCTAGCACAGATACGCAGTATTTT
CASSKGVEASTDTQYF
>many|TRBV29-1|-|TRBJ2-1
TGCAGCGTTCAACAGGGAAACGGTGAGCAGTTCTTC
CSVQQGNGEQFF
>many|TRBV10-3|-|TRBJ2-7
TGTGCCATCAGTGAGGCGACTCGCGAGCAGTACTTC
CAISEATREQYF
>few|TRBV11-1|-|TRBJ2-5
TGTGCCAGCAGCCTCAGCTTCCGGGGACGGCGGGAGACCCAGTACTTC
CASSLSFRGRRETQYF
>-|TRBV20-1|-|TRBJ1-4
TGCAGTGCTTTGTCCGCCGTGACTAATGAAAAACTGTTTTTT
CSALSAVTNEKLFF
>few|TRBV7-9|-|TRBJ2-7
TGTGCCAGCAGCTTAGCGTCGCAGACCTCCTACGAGCAGTACTTC
CASSLASQTSYEQYF
>many|TRBV27|-|TRBJ2-7
TGTGCCAGCAGTTTATCCCAGGCCCACGAGCAGTACTTC
CASSLSQAHEQYF
>few|TRBV7-6|-|TRBJ2-2
TGTGCCAGCAGCGAACAGGGAAGAGGGCTCTCGCACGGGGAGCTGTTTTTT
CASSEQGRGLSHGELFF
>few|TRBV19|TRBD2|TRBJ2-2
TGTGCCAGTAGTCTGGCGGGGGGGGCTCGGGAGCTGTTTTTT
CASSLAGGARELFF
>few|TRBV6-6|-|TRBJ2-7
TGTGCCAGCGTCAGGGGAGGCAGCTCCTACGAGCAGTACTTC
CASVRGGSSYEQYF
>-|TRBV6-1|-|TRBJ2-7
TGTGCCAGCAGTGCCCAGGGGAAAGACGAGCAGTACTTC
CASSAQGKDEQYF
>many|TRBV5-4|TRBD1|TRBJ2-2
TGTGCCAGCAGCGTCCGGGACAGGGTAGTCGGGGAGCTGTTTTTT
CASSVRDRVVGELFF
>few|TRBV4-1|TRBD1|TRBJ1-5
TGCGCCAGCAGCCACGCAGGGGGGGGACGCAATCAGCCCCAGCATTTT
CASSHAGGGRNQPQHF
>-|TRBV5-4|TRBD2|TRBJ2-7
TGTGCCAGCAGCTTGGCTAGCGGAAACTACGAGCAGTACTTC
CASSLASGNYEQYF
>many|TRBV28|-|TRBJ1-1
TGTGCCAGCAGTACTCCAGGAAGGGGAAGACGTGGCACTGAAGCTTTCTTT
CASSTPGRGRRGTEAFF
>-|TRBV29-1|-|TRBJ2-1
TGCAGCGTTTTCTGGGGCTACAATGAGCAGTTCTTC
CSVFWGYNEQFF
>many|TRBV4-2|-|TRBJ1-3
TGTGCCAGCAGCCATTCGAACTCAGGGGCGGGCAGAAACACCATATATTTT
CASSHSNSGAGRNTIYF
>-|TRBV12-3/TRBV12-4|-|TRBJ1-6
TGTGCCAGCAGTTTAGGGTCTGGTCCCCTCCACTTT
CASSLGSGPLHF
>few|TRBV12-5|TRBD1|TRBJ2-7
TGTGCTAGTGACTCGGGACAGAGAACCTACGAGCAGTACTTC
CASDSGQRTYEQYF
>many|TRBV30|TRBD1|TRBJ1-5
TGTGCCTGGAGGGGGACAGGGGGCATGAGCAATCAGCCCCAGCATTTT
CAWRGTGGMSNQPQHF
>many|TRBV18|-|TRBJ2-7
TGTGCCAGCTCACCGGGGGACCCATTATACGAGCAGTACTTC
CASSPGDPLYEQYF
>many|TRBV11-2|-|TRBJ2-3
TGTGCCAGCAGCTTGTTTGGGCCCACAGATACGCAGTATTTT
CASSLFGPTDTQYF
>-|TRBV6-5|TRBD2|TRBJ2-1
TGTGCCAGCAGTTATGAGGGGCTAGCGGACAATGAGCAGTTCTTC
CASSYEGLADNEQFF
>many|TRBV29-1|-|TRBJ2-3
TGCAGCCCCCCGGGGGAAGGTGGGCAGAGCGCGCAGTATTTT
CSPPGEGGQSAQYF
>-|TRBV6-5|TRBD1|TRBJ1-4
TGTGCCAGCGGATCGACAGGGCTGAAAAAAACTAATGAAAAACTGTTTTTT
CASGSTGLKKTNEKLFF
>medium-sized|TRBV27|-|TRBJ1-3
TGTGCCAGCAGTTTATCGGGGAGCTCTGGAAACACCATATATTTT
CASSLSGSSGNTIYF